These T cell receptor beta chains were read from a single sample in a study of blood T cell repertoires in COVID-19. Profiling relied on immunoSEQ multiplex PCR, and the TCRdb table lists in-frame clones only, not all of them. Of roughly 70,000 clones listed, about 93% are singletons. The sequenced sample was peripheral blood. These receptors all come from a human donor in a cohort sampled during active COVID-19. Each CDR3 is given with its conserved first and last residue. D genes are given only for firm matches. Only some rows state a clone size, as once, few, many or a class for expanded clones.

j_gene,v_gene,d_gene,abundance,CDR3aa,CDR3nt
TRBJ1-5,TRBV6-5,NA,NA,CATGSQPQHF,TGTGCCACAGGGTCTCAGCCCCAGCATTTT
TRBJ1-1,TRBV3-1/TRBV3-2,TRBD1,NA,CASSQVVGQGMNTEAFF,TGTGCCAGCAGCCAAGTCGTGGGACAGGGGATGAACACTGAAGCTTTCTTT
TRBJ2-3,TRBV6-5,NA,NA,CASSRATDTQYF,TGTGCCAGCAGCCGCGCTACAGATACGCAGTATTTT
TRBJ2-5,TRBV20-1,TRBD1,NA,CSAGVVRGPGETQYF,TGCAGTGCTGGTGTGGTAAGGGGGCCGGGAGAGACCCAGTACTTC
TRBJ2-2,TRBV10-1,NA,few,CASSADTVSELFF,TGCGCCAGCAGTGCGGACACTGTTTCGGAGCTGTTTTTT
TRBJ1-1,TRBV14,TRBD1,NA,CASSLVSGTGFNTEAFF,TGTGCCAGCAGCCTTGTATCCGGGACAGGGTTTAACACTGAAGCTTTCTTT
TRBJ1-5,TRBV6-5,NA,once,CASSPTASNQPQHF,TGTGCCAGCAGCCCGACAGCGAGCAATCAGCCCCAGCATTTT
TRBJ2-3,TRBV10-1,NA,NA,CASSEVSRGYTDTQYF,TGCGCCAGCAGTGAAGTAAGCAGGGGATACACAGATACGCAGTATTTT
TRBJ2-5,TRBV4-3,TRBD1,NA,CASSPGTGGAEETQYF,TGCGCCAGCAGCCCAGGAACAGGGGGCGCCGAGGAGACCCAGTACTTC
TRBJ2-7,TRBV6-5,NA,NA,CASWAGASYEQYF,TGTGCCAGCTGGGCAGGGGCCTCCTACGAGCAGTACTTC
TRBJ2-7,TRBV7-8,NA,many,CASSPRARGSYEQYF,TGTGCCAGCAGCCCCAGGGCCCGCGGAAGCTACGAGCAGTACTTC
TRBJ2-7,TRBV27,TRBD1,NA,CASSSITGGNEQYF,TGTGCCAGCAGTTCCATAACAGGGGGTAACGAGCAGTACTTC
TRBJ2-5,TRBV4-1,TRBD1,NA,CASSHAGQGQETQYF,TGCGCCAGCAGCCACGCCGGACAGGGCCAAGAGACCCAGTACTTC
TRBJ1-5,TRBV19,NA,NA,CASGGQGFSQPQHF,TGTGCCAGCGGGGGGCAGGGGTTCTCTCAGCCCCAGCATTTT
TRBJ1-2,TRBV5-6,NA,once,CASSPGQGLNYGYTF,TGTGCCAGCAGCCCGGGACAAGGCCTTAACTATGGCTACACCTTC
TRBJ2-2,TRBV5-1,NA,once,CASSFKAPGSTGELFF,TGCGCCAGCAGCTTCAAAGCCCCAGGGTCCACCGGGGAGCTGTTTTTT
TRBJ2-7,TRBV5-1,TRBD1,NA,CASSRTGDEQYF,TGCGCCAGCTCCCGGACAGGGGACGAGCAGTACTTC
TRBJ1-5,TRBV28,TRBD1,once,CASNFRWTGGYQPQHF,TGTGCCAGCAATTTCAGGTGGACAGGGGGCTATCAGCCCCAGCATTTT
TRBJ1-3,TRBV19,NA,few,CASLDSQLSGNTIYF,TGTGCCAGTCTGGACAGCCAACTCTCTGGAAACACCATATATTTT
TRBJ1-4,TRBV20-1,NA,NA,CSASTLGGEKLFF,TGCAGTGCTAGTACCCTAGGCGGTGAAAAACTGTTTTTT
TRBJ1-2,TRBV11-2,NA,NA,CASSFGHSNYGYTF,TGTGCCAGCAGCTTCGGACACTCTAACTATGGCTACACCTTC
TRBJ1-5,TRBV6-2/TRBV6-3,NA,NA,CASSDQGGGNQPQHF,TGTGCCAGCAGCGATCAGGGAGGGGGCAATCAGCCCCAGCATTTT
TRBJ2-3,TRBV21-1,NA,NA,CASSLGSGGADTQYF,TGTGCCAGCAGCCTAGGGTCAGGGGGCGCAGATACGCAGTATTTT
TRBJ2-5,TRBV28,NA,NA,CASSLDFTQETQYF,TGTGCCAGCAGCCTGGACTTTACCCAAGAGACCCAGTACTTC
TRBJ2-2,TRBV6-1,TRBD2,NA,CASSAKTSGGSNTGELFF,TGTGCCAGCAGTGCAAAGACTAGCGGGGGGTCCAACACCGGGGAGCTGTTTTTT
TRBJ2-3,TRBV9,TRBD2,NA,CASSVVRGGLDTQYF,TGTGCCAGCAGCGTAGTCCGGGGGGGCTTGGATACGCAGTATTTT
TRBJ2-5,TRBV9,TRBD2,NA,CASSAGTSVGETQYF,TGTGCCAGCAGCGCTGGGACTAGCGTGGGGGAGACCCAGTACTTC
TRBJ2-7,TRBV30,NA,once,CAWSGGRRGQYF,TGTGCCTGGAGCGGGGGACGACGCGGGCAGTACTTC
TRBJ1-3,TRBV10-1,NA,few,CASTNSGNTIYF,TGCGCCAGCACTAATTCTGGAAACACCATATATTTT
TRBJ1-2,TRBV5-1,NA,NA,CASSLGQFGYTF,TGCGCCAGCAGCTTAGGACAGTTCGGCTACACCTTC
TRBJ1-5,TRBV19,TRBD1,few,CASSGDRAFNQPQHF,TGTGCCAGTAGTGGGGACAGGGCCTTCAATCAGCCCCAGCATTTT
TRBJ2-1,TRBV11-3,TRBD1,NA,CASSLLGQGGGNEQFF,TGTGCCAGCAGCTTACTGGGACAGGGGGGCGGCAATGAGCAGTTCTTC
TRBJ2-5,TRBV5-1,NA,NA,CASSLAQQETQYF,TGCGCCAGCAGCTTGGCCCAACAAGAGACCCAGTACTTC
TRBJ1-2,TRBV27,TRBD1,NA,CASTPSGGYGYTF,TGTGCCAGCACCCCATCAGGGGGCTATGGCTACACCTTC
TRBJ2-1,TRBV11-3,TRBD1,NA,CASSSQQGADNEQFF,TGTGCCAGCAGTTCACAACAGGGGGCGGACAATGAGCAGTTCTTC
TRBJ1-1,TRBV11-2,TRBD1,NA,CASSLGDRNTEAFF,TGTGCCAGCAGTCTTGGGGACAGGAACACTGAAGCTTTCTTT
TRBJ2-5,TRBV6-6,TRBD1,NA,CASMRALTGQETQYF,TGTGCCAGCATGAGGGCCCTGACAGGGCAAGAGACCCAGTACTTC
TRBJ2-7,TRBV28,TRBD1,NA,CASSLRQGRREQYF,TGTGCCAGCAGTCTGCGACAGGGTCGTCGGGAGCAGTACTTC
TRBJ2-7,TRBV5-1,TRBD2,NA,CASSPGTSGGPSSYEQYF,TGCGCCAGCAGCCCGGGGACTAGCGGGGGCCCCAGCTCCTACGAGCAGTACTTC
TRBJ2-1,TRBV28,NA,NA,CASRRSDEQFF,TGTGCCAGCAGGCGTAGTGATGAGCAGTTCTTC